A single sample gave rise to the 28 T cell receptor beta chains below, sequenced in a study of PD-1 blockade in mismatch repair-deficient tumors. The table came from immunoSEQ multiplex PCR; TCRdb's copy has only in-frame clones and leaves some out. The top ten clones hold 3% to 3.5% of a sample with tens of thousands of clones, around 73% of them seen once. The sequences come from peripheral blood, collected 4 weeks after starting pembrolizumab. The receptors shown here come from an adult with mismatch repair-deficient cancer.

This chain links TRBV7-6 with TRBJ2-2; tentatively, D is TRBD1 (6 bases). Germline CDR1 reads SGHVS; CDR2 reads FNYEAQ. The V and J ends lost 5 bases and 3 bases respectively, with 13 bases between them. This CDR3 spans 15 amino acids. The CDR3 DNA reads as TGTGCCAGCAGCCCCCGGACAGCAGACACCGGGGAGCTGTTTTTT. As protein: CASSPRTADTGELFF.

The rearrangement links TRBV7-8 to TRBJ2-1; the match to TRBD2 covers 7 bases. Germline CDR1 SGHVS, CDR2 FQNEAQ. CDR3 length equals 16 residues. Trimming took 4 bases from V and 1 from J; bases not matched to a gene: 7. The CDR3 bases are TGTGCCAGCAGCTCTCCGGGGGAGGGGTCCTACAATGAGCAGTTCTTC. Its protein is CASSSPGEGSYNEQFF.

On this clone itself: The junction departs from the called germline gene at one end, perhaps through a read error. The rearrangement joins TRBV5-1 to TRBJ1-1, with D tentatively TRBD1 (5 bases). Germline V gives CDR1 SGHRS, CDR2 YFSETQ. The CDR3 is 13 residues long. CDR3 loop: CASSLGQNSEAFF. The CDR3 nucleotides are TGCGCCAGCAGCTTGGGACAGAACAGTGAAGCTTTCTTT.

The V gene is TRBV11-3, the J gene TRBJ2-7; D is uncertain. The CDR3 runs 13 residues. V lost 5 bases and J 0 bases, leaving 8 bases between the germline ends. Germline-derived CDR1 and CDR2 are SGHNT and YENEEA. The CDR3: CASSPTNSYEQYF. The DNA for the CDR3 is TGTGCCAGCAGCCCGACGAACTCCTACGAGCAGTACTTC.

V is TRBV11-2 and J is TRBJ2-6; 9 nucleotides line up with TRBD1. Per germline, CDR1 SGHAT and CDR2 FQNNGV. This CDR3 comprises 18 residues. V was pared by 5 bases and J by 4 bases, with 12 bases of the junction left unmatched. The CDR3 spells CASSLLPGQGYGANVLTF. The CDR3 region has the DNA TGTGCCAGCAGCCTCCTCCCGGGACAGGGTTACGGGGCCAACGTCCTGACTTTC. Filled out from reference TRBV11-2 and TRBJ2-6, the complete variable domain reads EAGVAQSPRYKIIEKRQSVAFWCNPISGHATLYWYQQILGQGPKLLIQFQNNGVVDDSQLPKDRFSAERLKGVDSTLKIQPAKLEDSAVYLCASSLLPGQGYGANVLTFGAGSRLTVL.

The chain joins TRBV29-1 to TRBJ2-3, with D tentatively TRBD1 (6 bases). V gave up 4 bases and J gave up 5 bases, with 13 bases separating them. This CDR3 is built from 13 residues. The germline V gene has CDR1 SQVTM and CDR2 ANQGSEA. The CDR3 DNA sequence: TGCAGCGTTGGTTGGACAGTGAGAGATACGCAGTATTTT. Translation: CSVGWTVRDTQYF.

The table lists this clone with a count of one. This CDR3 is CASSTGLAGGHEQYF. The CDR3 bases are TGTGCCAGCAGCACGGGACTAGCGGGAGGGCACGAGCAGTACTTC. The rearrangement joins TRBV11-3 to TRBJ2-7, with 16 bases that match TRBD2. With 5 bases clipped from V and 5 bases from J, the junction kept 3 bases outside the gene matches. The CDR3 consists of 15 residues. CDR1 is SGHNT and CDR2 is YENEEA in the germline V gene.

This clone was seen a handful of times. The chain carries TRBV11-3 and TRBJ2-1, with 13 bases aligning to TRBD2. The V gene end was trimmed by 5 bases and the J gene end by 8 bases; junction bases not matched to a gene: 15. From germline, CDR1 is SGHNT and CDR2 YENEEA. The CDR3 is 18 amino acids. The CDR3 protein is CASSNTYWTSGSWDEQFF. The CDR3 bases are TGTGCCAGCAGCAATACGTACTGGACTAGCGGGAGTTGGGATGAGCAGTTCTTC. Full variable domain (outside the CDR3, taken from reference TRBV11-3 and TRBJ2-1): EAGVVQSPRYKIIEKKQPVAFWCNPISGHNTLYWYLQNLGQGPELLIRYENEEAVDDSQLPKDRFSAERLKGVDSTLKIQPAELGDSAVYLCASSNTYWTSGSWDEQFFGPGTRLTVL.

This clone was seen a handful of times. The identical CDR3 is also encoded by other nucleotide sequences in the sample. This chain uses TRBV18 with TRBJ2-7; D perhaps matches TRBD1 (5 bases). CDR1 KGHSH and CDR2 LQKENI come from the germline V gene. The CDR3 is made up of 12 amino acids. V was clipped by 6 bases and J by 3 bases, with 9 bases between them. CDR3 amino acids: CASSPTGYEQYF. In DNA, the CDR3 is TGTGCCAGCTCCCCCACAGGCTACGAGCAGTACTTC.

This sequence joins TRBV2 and TRBJ1-5; 8 bases map to TRBD1. This CDR3 is built from 16 residues. J lost 3 bases, V lost 4 bases, and 8 bases had no gene match. Germline CDR1 SNHLY, CDR2 FYNNEI. Here the CDR3 reads CASSGRRDRNNQPQHF. The CDR3 DNA sequence: TGTGCCAGCAGTGGCCGCCGGGACAGGAACAATCAGCCCCAGCATTTT.

The gene calls are TRBV19 and TRBJ2-3; D is possibly TRBD1 (5 bases). CDR3 length: 16 amino acids. The germline gives CDR1 LNHDA, CDR2 SQIVND (reference sequence). V was trimmed by 3 bases and J by 5 bases, leaving 18 bases between them. CDR3 region: CASSIRRPTQEDTQYF. The CDR3 DNA sequence: TGTGCCAGTAGTATCAGGCGGCCAACACAGGAAGATACGCAGTATTTT.

This chain links TRBV6-5 with TRBJ2-1; D is unclear. This CDR3 has 14 amino acids. The V and J ends lost 5 bases and 0 bases respectively, with 8 bases between them. Germline-derived CDR1 and CDR2 are MNHEY and SVGAGI. The CDR3: CASSVAASYNEQFF. The CDR3 DNA reads as TGTGCCAGCAGTGTGGCAGCCTCCTACAATGAGCAGTTCTTC.

The chain uses TRBV5-6 and TRBJ2-7; 8 nucleotides line up with TRBD1. After removal of 0 bases from V and 2 bases from J, the junction contained 7 bases not matched to a gene. Germline CDR1 SGHDT, CDR2 YYEEEE. The CDR3 has 16 amino acids. This chain's CDR3 is CASSLGADRVTYEQYF. The CDR3 nucleotides are TGTGCCAGCAGCTTGGGGGCGGACAGGGTGACCTACGAGCAGTACTTC.

This clone was found a few times. The J gene is TRBJ2-3, the V gene TRBV7-9; perhaps TRBD1 as D (5 bases). Per germline, CDR1 SEHNR and CDR2 FQNEAQ (reference sequence). The CDR3 consists of 14 residues. Between the trimmed V and J ends, which lost 4 bases and 1 base, there was a span of 9 bases. For the CDR3, the DNA is TGTGCCAGCAGCTCAGGGTTCGGCACAGATACGCAGTATTTT. Amino acids: CASSSGFGTDTQYF.

This chain joins TRBV5-1 and TRBJ2-7; D is uncertain. From germline, CDR1 is SGHRS and CDR2 YFSETQ. V dropped 2 bases and J dropped 2 bases, with 14 bases sitting between them. This CDR3 contains 15 residues. For the CDR3, the DNA is TGCGCCAGCAGCTTTAGGACGGACCCCCCCTACGAGCAGTACTTC. It yields the protein CASSFRTDPPYEQYF.

V is TRBV11-3 and J is TRBJ1-1; 8 bases match TRBD1. The length of the CDR3 is 13 residues. The germline CDR1 and CDR2 sequences are SGHNT and YENEEA. Germline trimming cut 5 bases from V and 3 bases from J; bases unmatched to any gene: 2. In nucleotides, the CDR3 is TGTGCCAGCAGCGTACAGGGGGACACTGAAGCTTTCTTT. Protein: CASSVQGDTEAFF.

The chain couples TRBV5-1 to TRBJ1-2, with D possibly TRBD1 on 5 matching bases. V dropped 1 base and J dropped 2 bases, with 12 bases sitting between them. CDR1 is SGHRS and CDR2 is YFSETQ in the germline V gene. This CDR3 is built from 15 residues. This chain's CDR3 is CASSLLVWGNYGYTF. The CDR3 DNA sequence: TGCGCCAGCAGCTTGTTAGTGTGGGGGAACTATGGCTACACCTTC. The whole variable domain, filled in from reference TRBV5-1 and TRBJ1-2, reads KAGVTQTPRYLIKTRGQQVTLSCSPISGHRSVSWYQQTPGQGLQFLFEYFSETQRNKGNFPGRFSGRQFSNSRSEMNVSTLELGDSALYLCASSLLVWGNYGYTFGSGTRLTVV.

The CDR3 DNA follows: TGTGCCAGCAGCTTAGAATTCGGGGGGCGACAGAGCACTGAAGCTTTCTTT. It is translated as CASSLEFGGRQSTEAFF. J is TRBJ1-1 and V is TRBV7-9; D may be TRBD1 (6 bases). CDR1 SEHNR and CDR2 FQNEAQ come from the germline V gene (reference sequence). This CDR3 region has 17 residues. V was shortened by 1 base and J by 4 bases, with 19 bases between the two germline ends.

The chain carries TRBV16 and TRBJ1-1; TRBD1 aligns across 9 bases. J was trimmed by 9 bases and V by 4 bases; bases with no gene match: 18. The germline gives CDR1 KGHSY, CDR2 FQNENV. The CDR3 contains 17 residues. The CDR3 coding sequence is TGTGCCAGCAGCCCCCCCTCACAGGGGGCAGGTCTACTAAAAGCTTTCTTT. Protein sequence: CASSPPSQGAGLLKAFF.

The V call is TRBV6-6, the J call TRBJ1-2; tentative D call: TRBD1 (5 bases). There are 12 residues in the CDR3. Germline V gives CDR1 MNHNY, CDR2 SVGAGI (reference sequence). Trimming cost V 7 bases and J 6 bases, with 12 bases left between them. The CDR3 loop is CASNHGGDGYTF. CDR3 DNA: TGTGCCAGCAATCACGGGGGAGATGGCTACACCTTC.

The V gene is TRBV6-5, the J gene TRBJ2-7; TRBD2 aligns across 10 bases. V dropped 0 bases and J dropped 1; count of bases not matched to a gene: 3. The CDR3 consists of 16 residues. CDR1 and CDR2 from the germline V gene are MNHEY and SVGAGI. Written as DNA, the CDR3 is TGTGCCAGCAGTTACTCCGGACTAGCGGATTCCTACGAGCAGTACTTC. Its translation is CASSYSGLADSYEQYF.

This clone was detected only a few times. The rearrangement joins TRBV18 to TRBJ1-2; tentative D call: TRBD1 (6 bases). The germline V and J ends were trimmed by 3 bases and 4 bases, with 15 bases remaining between them. The CDR3 spans 15 residues. The germline V gene encodes CDR1 KGHSH and CDR2 LQKENI. CDR3 bases: TGTGCCAGCTCACCGAATCGACCAGGGGCCTATGGCTACACCTTC. It yields the protein CASSPNRPGAYGYTF.

The chain combines TRBV21-1 with TRBJ1-1; the table names TRBD1, a call not compared with the DNA. TRBV21-1 is deemed a pseudogene. The CDR3 is 17 residues long. CDR3 coding DNA: TGTGCCAGCAGCACCCAAGACAGGGACCTCATGAACACTGAAGCTTTCTTT. This sequence encodes CASSTQDRDLMNTEAFF.

The chain recombines TRBV6-5 with TRBJ2-1; D remains ambiguous. V dropped 6 bases and J dropped 7 bases, with 7 bases sitting between them. Germline V gives CDR1 MNHEY, CDR2 SVGAGI. The CDR3 totals 11 residues. Here the CDR3 DNA reads TGTGCCAGCAGCCCTGGTAATGAGCAGTTCTTC. Translated: CASSPGNEQFF.

This clone turned up a few times. The chain joins TRBV6-5 to TRBJ1-2; possible D gene TRBD1, 6 bases. Trimming took 8 bases from V and 4 from J, leaving 11 bases between them. The CDR3 runs 12 residues. Germline CDR1 is MNHEY and CDR2 is SVGAGI. The CDR3 is CASGQFFYGYTF. In nucleotides, the CDR3 is TGTGCCAGCGGACAGTTCTTCTATGGCTACACCTTC.

The chain carries TRBV4-1 and TRBJ2-5; possible D gene TRBD1, 5 bases. The germline V and J ends were trimmed by 2 bases and 4 bases, with 14 bases remaining between them. This CDR3 spans 15 amino acids. Germline CDR1 and CDR2: MGHRA and YSYEKL. As DNA, the CDR3 is TGCGCCAGCAGCCAAATTTCAACAGGACGAGAGACCCAGTACTTC. This translates into CASSQISTGRETQYF.

V and J are TRBV14 and TRBJ2-1, with TRBD1 as a possible D gene (5 bases). Germline V gives CDR1 SGHDN, CDR2 FVKESK. CDR3 length: 12 residues. V was shortened by 10 bases and J by 2 bases, with 9 bases between the two germline ends. In DNA form, the CDR3 reads TGTGCCACAGGGCTCGCCTACAATGAGCAGTTCTTC. Encoded protein: CATGLAYNEQFF.

The chain carries TRBV6-1 and TRBJ1-1; D unclear. Looked up from germline, CDR1 is MNHNS and CDR2 is SASEGT. Trimming cost V 2 bases and J 1 base, with 8 bases left between them. The CDR3 has 14 residues. The CDR3 is CASSEIVANTEAFF. The CDR3 region has the DNA TGTGCCAGCAGTGAAATAGTAGCGAACACTGAAGCTTTCTTT.